What follows is one T cell receptor (beta chain) and its context. The antigen remains undetermined. The data were taken from a study of OX40 agonist ivuxolimab in advanced cancers. Whole-study context: Partial responses were achieved by three patients: one hepatocellular carcinoma, two cutaneous melanoma. Study-level results: Expanded clones belonging to CD8+ T cells outnumbered, on average, those of CD4+. Nonresponders included some who also had low normalized T-cell clonal expansion. The study observed clonal expansion of CD4+ and CD8+ blood T cells by week 6 at 0.1 to 3.0 mg/kg.

Sequenced by immunoSEQ multiplex PCR; TCRdb stores in-frame clones only, minus some. The table records roughly 84,000 clones, 81% of them present only once. This CDR3 contains 15 residues. Looked up from germline, CDR1 is LGHNA and CDR2 is YNFKEQ. Unmatched junction bases numbered 6, after V lost 4 bases and J lost 5 bases. The material sequenced was CD4+ or CD8+ T cells sorted from blood, taken in a trial of the OX40 agonist ivuxolimab. The genes are TRBV4-2 and TRBJ1-3, with 9 positions matching TRBD1. The receptor was derived from an adult with an advanced solid tumor such as melanoma, head and neck, liver or kidney cancer. In nucleotides, the CDR3 is TGTGCCAGCAGCCCACCGGGACAGGGAAGAAACACCATATATTTT. Translation: CASSPPGQGRNTIYF.